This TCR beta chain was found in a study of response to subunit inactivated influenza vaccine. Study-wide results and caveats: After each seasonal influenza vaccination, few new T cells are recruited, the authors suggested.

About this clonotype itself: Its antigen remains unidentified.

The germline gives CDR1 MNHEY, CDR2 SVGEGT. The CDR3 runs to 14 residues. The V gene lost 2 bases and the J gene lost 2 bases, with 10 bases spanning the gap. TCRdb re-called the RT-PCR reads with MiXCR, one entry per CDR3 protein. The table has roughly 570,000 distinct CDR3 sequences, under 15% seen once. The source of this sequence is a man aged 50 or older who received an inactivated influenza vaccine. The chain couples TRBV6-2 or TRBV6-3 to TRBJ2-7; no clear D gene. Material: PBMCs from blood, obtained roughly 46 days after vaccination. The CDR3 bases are TGTGCCAGCAGTTACGATCAGGCGGCCTACGAGCAGTACTTC. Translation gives CASSYDQAAYEQYF.